This T cell receptor beta chain was captured by sequencing in a study of CXCR3-negative and CXCR3-positive naive CD8 T cells. Points from the study as a whole: The majority of assays used fresh PBMCs, and CXCR3 expression partially decreased after cryopreservation. TRBV-TRBJ usage was similar across naive CXCR3 subsets but distinct in memory cells.

Preparation of TRB cDNA libraries relied on 5' RACE carrying UMI labels. TCRdb reanalyzed the 5' RACE reads, giving one entry per CDR3 protein sequence and no DNA. The table for this sample gives some 38,000 distinct CDR3 sequences. Turning to this clonotype: Its antigen remains unidentified.

This receptor was taken from a human donor in good health. Some clones in this sample may be carry-over from other donors' samples. The sequenced material came from memory CD8+ T cells from blood.

This CDR3 is CSTPGTGDLGNTGELFF. The chain uses TRBV29-1 and TRBJ2-2; the TCRdb call, TRBD1, lacks DNA for checking. Germline CDR1 reads SQVTM; CDR2 reads ANQGSEA. The CDR3 runs to 17 residues.